A single sample is the source of the 4 T cell receptor delta chains below, sequenced in a study of γδ T cells in repeated Plasmodium falciparum infection. TCRdb re-called the multiplex PCR reads with CATT. This sample carries approximately 90,000 delta-chain clones, 0.75% to 1% of them seen once, and the ten largest clones take nearly 10%. Bulk repertoires came from Vgamma9/Vdelta2+ or Vdelta2-negative gammadelta T cells flow-sorted from PBMC. Sequences were obtained from gamma-delta T cells from blood. Source of these receptors: a pool of human donors (malaria-infected and uninfected, not separated).

Details on this clone: The mismatch at residue 16 between this DNA's translation and the TCRdb protein of a much larger clone likely reflects a read error; the protein shown is translated from the DNA. J gene calling gave no result, while the V gene is TRDV2; the tabulated D call, TRDD3, remains unverified against the DNA. Germline loops: CDR1 GEAIGNYY, CDR2 EKD. The CDR3 loop spans 17 amino acids. The CDR3 here is CACDTLGDSGETDKLTF. CDR3 in DNA: TGTGCCTGTGACACACTGGGGGATTCGGGTGAGACCGATAAACTCACCTTT.

Of note for this clone: A far larger clone differs by one base, so this is likely a read error. Other DNA sequences within the sample encode an identical CDR3. In DNA form, the CDR3 reads TGTGCTCTTGGGGAACAGAGCTTCCTACTAGAGTACTGGGGGATACGCAGGGGGGGCACCGATAAACTCATCTTT. Translating gives CALGEQSFLLEYWGIRRGGTDKLIF. This chain joins TRDV1 and TRDJ1; 13 bases line up with TRDD3. The trim removed 1 base at V and 1 base at J, leaving 27 bases unmatched. CDR3 size: 25 residues. The V gene's germline CDR1 is TSWWSYY and CDR2 QGS.

Regarding this clone: This likely traces to a read error, being one base from a far larger clone. Other DNA sequences of this sample code for an identical CDR3. The gene calls are TRDV1 and TRDJ1, with 9 bases aligning to TRDD3. In the absence of a J gene in TCRdb, the DNA was matched to germline to assign it here. V dropped 0 bases and J dropped 1; count of bases not matched to a gene: 30. Germline V lookup: CDR1 TSWWSYY, CDR2 QGS. The CDR3 totals 25 residues. DNA of the CDR3: TGTGCTCTTGGGGAACTGTTTGAGGGGCCCTTCCCGAGAAGGGGATACGATGGGGGCACCGATAAACTCATCTTT. It is translated as CALGELFEGPFPRRGYDGGTDKLIF.

This chain links TRDV1 with TRDJ1; 10 bases fit TRDD3. TCRdb carries no J gene annotation; the J gene was assigned here by matching the DNA with germline. The CDR3 consists of 20 residues. Trimming removed 4 bases from V and 4 bases from J; junction bases left unmatched: 21. Per the germline V gene, CDR1 is TSWWSYY and CDR2 is QGS. CDR3 DNA sequence: TGTGCTCTTGGGGTCTCCTTCTTCCTACAAGGGGGATACGCGAACGATAAACTCATCTTT. Translating it yields CALGVSFFLQGGYANDKLIF.